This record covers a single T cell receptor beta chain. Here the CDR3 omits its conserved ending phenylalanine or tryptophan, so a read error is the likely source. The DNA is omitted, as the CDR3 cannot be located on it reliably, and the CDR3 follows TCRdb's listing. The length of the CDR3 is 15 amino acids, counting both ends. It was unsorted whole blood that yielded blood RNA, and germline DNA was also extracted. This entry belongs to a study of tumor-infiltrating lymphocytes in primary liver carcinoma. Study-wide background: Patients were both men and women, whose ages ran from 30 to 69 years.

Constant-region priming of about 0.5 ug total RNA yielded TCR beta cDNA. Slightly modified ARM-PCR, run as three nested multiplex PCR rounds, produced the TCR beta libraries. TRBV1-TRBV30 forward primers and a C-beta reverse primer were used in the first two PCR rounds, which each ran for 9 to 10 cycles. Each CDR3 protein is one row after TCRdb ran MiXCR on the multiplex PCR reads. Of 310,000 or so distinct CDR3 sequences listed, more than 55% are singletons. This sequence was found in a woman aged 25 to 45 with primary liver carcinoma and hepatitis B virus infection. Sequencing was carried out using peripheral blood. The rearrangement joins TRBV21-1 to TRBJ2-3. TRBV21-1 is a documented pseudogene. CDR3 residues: CASSKRKGSTDTQYL.